This TCR beta chain appears in the sequencing data of a study of identical twins. CDR3 length: 13 residues. Deletions cut 4 bases from V and 0 bases from J, with 10 bases between. CDR1 and CDR2 (germline): SQVTM, ANQGSEA. TCRdb passed the 5' RACE reads through MiXCR, listing each CDR3 protein once. The data contain 1.5 million to 2 million distinct CDR3 sequences, around 29% of them singletons. The table lists this clonotype with a few counts. Sequenced sample: cord blood. The receptor was derived from a newborn girl in good health. J is TRBJ2-7 and V is TRBV29-1; TRBD2 might be the D (5 bases). The CDR3 spells CSVGSASSYEQYF. The CDR3 DNA reads TGCAGCGTTGGTAGCGCGAGCTCCTACGAGCAGTACTTC.